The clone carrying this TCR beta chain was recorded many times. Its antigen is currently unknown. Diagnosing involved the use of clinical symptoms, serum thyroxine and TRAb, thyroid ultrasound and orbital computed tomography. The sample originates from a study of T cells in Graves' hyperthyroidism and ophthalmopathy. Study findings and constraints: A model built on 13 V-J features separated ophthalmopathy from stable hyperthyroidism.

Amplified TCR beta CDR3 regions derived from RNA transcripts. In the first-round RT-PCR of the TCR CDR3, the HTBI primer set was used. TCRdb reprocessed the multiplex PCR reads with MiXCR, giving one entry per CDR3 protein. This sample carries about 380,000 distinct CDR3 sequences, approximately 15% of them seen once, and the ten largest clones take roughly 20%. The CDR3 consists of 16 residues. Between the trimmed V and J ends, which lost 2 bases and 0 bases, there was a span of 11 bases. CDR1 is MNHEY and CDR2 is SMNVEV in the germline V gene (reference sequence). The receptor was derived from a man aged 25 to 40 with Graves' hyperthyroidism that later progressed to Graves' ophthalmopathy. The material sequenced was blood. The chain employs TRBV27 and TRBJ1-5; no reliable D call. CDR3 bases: TGTGCCAGCAGTTTACTCTCAGGATATAGCAATCAGCCCCAGCATTTT. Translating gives CASSLLSGYSNQPQHF.